Listed below are T cell receptor beta chains from one sample, sequenced in a study of CD8 T cells in Susac syndrome. TCRdb passed the immunoSEQ multiplex PCR reads through MiXCR, listing each CDR3 protein once. The sample includes around 180,000 distinct CDR3 sequences, approximately 93% of them seen just once. The sequenced sample was CD4+ T cells from PBMCs. The receptors derive from a human donor with multiple sclerosis. CDR3s leave out the opening cysteine and the closing phenylalanine or tryptophan.

CDR3aa	v_gene	j_gene	len
AWSHQTDPPYGYT	TRBV30	TRBJ1-2	13
ATSPGLAGEGSYNEQF	TRBV24-1	TRBJ2-1	16
ASSSTGGPLANYGYT	TRBV18	TRBJ1-2	15
ASIGSSGFSYEQY	TRBV6-2/TRBV6-3	TRBJ2-7	13
ASSLRTTMINEQF	TRBV5-4	TRBJ2-1	13
ASSLDRNEQF	TRBV7-9	TRBJ2-1	10
ASSLRLAGGSGTQY	TRBV7-2	TRBJ2-5	14
ASSLDRVTDTQY	TRBV5-1	TRBJ2-3	12
ASSLLGVDTQY	TRBV12-3/TRBV12-4	TRBJ2-3	11
ASSLGTVYYNEQF	TRBV12-3/TRBV12-4	TRBJ2-1	13
ASSQARGYSYNEQF	TRBV3-1	TRBJ2-1	14
ASSSQGGGANVLT	TRBV5-1	TRBJ2-6	13
ASSLTSSTNEQF	TRBV7-3	TRBJ2-1	12
ASSSQGATYEQY	TRBV5-1	TRBJ2-7	12
ASSLGSGQETQY	TRBV19	TRBJ2-5	12
ASSTPPGQDNTEAF	TRBV2	TRBJ1-1	14
AGSWGHQPQH	TRBV30	TRBJ1-5	10
ASSPSTGIGYGYT	TRBV18	TRBJ1-2	13
ASSFGPGYKKDTQY	TRBV11-2	TRBJ2-3	14
ASSPSESNTGELF	TRBV3-1	TRBJ2-2	13
ASSQDGAGGNYEQY	TRBV4-2	TRBJ2-7	14
SARDTANPQGEQY	TRBV20-1	TRBJ2-7	13
ASSLPRGSLQETQY	TRBV7-9	TRBJ2-5	14
ASSLDPGSDEQY	TRBV5-1	TRBJ2-7	12
ASSLGQNPMNTEAF	TRBV5-1	TRBJ1-1	14
ASSLSPSGQY	TRBV28	TRBJ2-7	10
ASREQGNTQY	TRBV2	TRBJ2-3	10
AWSHPGADTQY	TRBV30	TRBJ2-3	11